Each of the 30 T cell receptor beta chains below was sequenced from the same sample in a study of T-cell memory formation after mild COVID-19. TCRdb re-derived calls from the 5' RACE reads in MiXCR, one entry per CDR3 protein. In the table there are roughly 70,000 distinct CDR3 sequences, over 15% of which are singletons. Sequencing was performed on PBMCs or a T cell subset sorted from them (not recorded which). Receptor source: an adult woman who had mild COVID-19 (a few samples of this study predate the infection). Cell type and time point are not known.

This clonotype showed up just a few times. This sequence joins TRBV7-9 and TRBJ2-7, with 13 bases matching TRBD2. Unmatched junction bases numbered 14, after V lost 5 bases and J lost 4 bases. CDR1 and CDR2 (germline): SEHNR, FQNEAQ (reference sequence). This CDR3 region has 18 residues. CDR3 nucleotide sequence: TGTGCCAGCAGCAAGCAGGCCACCGGGACTAGCGGGGTTTACGAGCAGTACTTC. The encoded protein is CASSKQATGTSGVYEQYF.

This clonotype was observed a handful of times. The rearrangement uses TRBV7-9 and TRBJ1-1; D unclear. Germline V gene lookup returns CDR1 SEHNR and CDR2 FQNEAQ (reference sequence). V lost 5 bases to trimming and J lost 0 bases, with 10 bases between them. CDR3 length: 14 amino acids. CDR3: CASSRTDMNTEAFF. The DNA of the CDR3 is TGTGCCAGCAGCCGTACAGACATGAACACTGAAGCTTTCTTT.

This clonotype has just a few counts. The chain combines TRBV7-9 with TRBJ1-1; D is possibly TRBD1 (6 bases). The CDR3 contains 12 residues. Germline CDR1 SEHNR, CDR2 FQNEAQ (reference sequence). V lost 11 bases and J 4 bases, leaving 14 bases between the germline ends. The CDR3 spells CAVYRAGTEAFF. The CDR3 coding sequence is TGTGCCGTCTACAGGGCCGGCACTGAAGCTTTCTTT.

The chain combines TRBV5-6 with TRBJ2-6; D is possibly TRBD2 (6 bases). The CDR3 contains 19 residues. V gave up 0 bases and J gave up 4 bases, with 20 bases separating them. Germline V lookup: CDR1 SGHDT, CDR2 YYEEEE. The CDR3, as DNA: TGTGCCAGCAGCTTGGGTTACGTGACTAGTCTTTCCGGGGCCAACGTCCTGACTTTC. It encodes CASSLGYVTSLSGANVLTF.

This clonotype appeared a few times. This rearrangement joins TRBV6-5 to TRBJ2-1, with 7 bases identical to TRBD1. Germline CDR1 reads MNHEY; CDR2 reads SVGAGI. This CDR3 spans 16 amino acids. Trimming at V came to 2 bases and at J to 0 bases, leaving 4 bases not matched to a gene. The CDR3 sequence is CASSYQTGISYNEQFF. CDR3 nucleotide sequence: TGTGCCAGCAGTTACCAGACAGGGATCTCCTACAATGAGCAGTTCTTC.

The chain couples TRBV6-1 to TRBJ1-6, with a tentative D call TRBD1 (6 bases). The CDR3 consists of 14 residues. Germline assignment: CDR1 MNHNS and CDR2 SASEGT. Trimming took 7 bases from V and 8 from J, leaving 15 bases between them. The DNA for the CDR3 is TGTGCCAGCACTAGCGGGCAGGGGTATTCACCCCTCCACTTT. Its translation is CASTSGQGYSPLHF.

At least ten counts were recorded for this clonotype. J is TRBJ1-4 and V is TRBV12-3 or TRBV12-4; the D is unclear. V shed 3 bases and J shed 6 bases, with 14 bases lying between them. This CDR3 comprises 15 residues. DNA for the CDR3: TGTGCCAGCAGTTTTAATTTCGGGGTCGATGAAAAACTGTTTTTT. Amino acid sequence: CASSFNFGVDEKLFF.

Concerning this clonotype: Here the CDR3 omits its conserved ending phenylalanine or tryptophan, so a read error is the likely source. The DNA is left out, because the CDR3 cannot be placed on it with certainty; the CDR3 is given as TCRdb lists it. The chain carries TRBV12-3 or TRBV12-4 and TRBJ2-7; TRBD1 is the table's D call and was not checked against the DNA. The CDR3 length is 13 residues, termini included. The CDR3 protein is CASIRGERVGGEE.

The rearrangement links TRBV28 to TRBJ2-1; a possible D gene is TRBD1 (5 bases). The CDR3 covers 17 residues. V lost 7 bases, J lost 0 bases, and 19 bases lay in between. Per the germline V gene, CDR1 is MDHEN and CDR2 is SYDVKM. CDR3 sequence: CASKATVLESSYNEQFF. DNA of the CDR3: TGTGCCAGCAAGGCGACAGTCCTGGAGAGCTCCTACAATGAGCAGTTCTTC.

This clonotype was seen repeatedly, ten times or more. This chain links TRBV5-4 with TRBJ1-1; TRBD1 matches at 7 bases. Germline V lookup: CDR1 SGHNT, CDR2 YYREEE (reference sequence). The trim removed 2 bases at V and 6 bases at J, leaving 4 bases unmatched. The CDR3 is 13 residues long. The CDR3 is CASSLDRASEAFF. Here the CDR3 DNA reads TGTGCCAGCAGCTTAGACAGGGCTTCTGAAGCTTTCTTT.

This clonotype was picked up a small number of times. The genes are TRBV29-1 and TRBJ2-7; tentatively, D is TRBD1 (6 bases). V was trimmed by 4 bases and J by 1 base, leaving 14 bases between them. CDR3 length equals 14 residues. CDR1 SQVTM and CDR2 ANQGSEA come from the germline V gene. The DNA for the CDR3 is TGCAGCGTTGGTGGGGGCGAGAGATCCTACGAGCAGTACTTC. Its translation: CSVGGGERSYEQYF.

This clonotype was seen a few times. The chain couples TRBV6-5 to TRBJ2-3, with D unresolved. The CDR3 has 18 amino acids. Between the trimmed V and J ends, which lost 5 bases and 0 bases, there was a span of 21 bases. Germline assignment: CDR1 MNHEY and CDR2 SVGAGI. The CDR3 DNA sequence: TGTGCCAGCAGTCCCCTATCTGCAGCGCTGGCTAGCACAGATACGCAGTATTTT. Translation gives CASSPLSAALASTDTQYF.

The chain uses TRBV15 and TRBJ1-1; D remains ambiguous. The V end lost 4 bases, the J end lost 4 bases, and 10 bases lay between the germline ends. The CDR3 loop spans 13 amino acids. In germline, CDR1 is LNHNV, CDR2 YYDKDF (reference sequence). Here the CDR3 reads CATSMGIPTEAFF. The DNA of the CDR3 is TGTGCCACCAGCATGGGAATACCCACTGAAGCTTTCTTT.

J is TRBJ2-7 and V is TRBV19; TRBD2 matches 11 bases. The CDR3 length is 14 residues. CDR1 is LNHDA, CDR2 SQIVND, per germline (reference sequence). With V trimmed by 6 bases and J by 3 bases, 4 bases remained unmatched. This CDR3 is CASSSTSGGYEQYF. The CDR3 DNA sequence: TGTGCCAGTAGCTCAACTAGCGGGGGCTACGAGCAGTACTTC.

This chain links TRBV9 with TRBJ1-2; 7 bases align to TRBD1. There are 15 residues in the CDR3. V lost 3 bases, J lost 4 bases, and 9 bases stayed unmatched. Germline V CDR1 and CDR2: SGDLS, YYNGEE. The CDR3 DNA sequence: TGTGCCAGCAGCGCCGTAGGGACAGACCGCTATGGCTACACCTTC. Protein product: CASSAVGTDRYGYTF.

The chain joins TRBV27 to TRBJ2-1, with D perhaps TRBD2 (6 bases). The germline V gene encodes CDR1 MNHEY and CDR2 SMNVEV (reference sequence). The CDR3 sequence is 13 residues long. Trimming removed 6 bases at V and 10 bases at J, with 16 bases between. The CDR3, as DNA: TGTGCCAGCAGGGCGGGCCCCCGGGGGGAGCAGTTCTTC. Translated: CASRAGPRGEQFF.

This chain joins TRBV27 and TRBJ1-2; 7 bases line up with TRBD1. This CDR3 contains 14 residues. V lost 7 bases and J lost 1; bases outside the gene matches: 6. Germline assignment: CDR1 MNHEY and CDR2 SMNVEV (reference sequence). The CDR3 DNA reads TGTGCCAGCACCCCCCGGGACAGTAACTATGGCTACACCTTC. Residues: CASTPRDSNYGYTF.

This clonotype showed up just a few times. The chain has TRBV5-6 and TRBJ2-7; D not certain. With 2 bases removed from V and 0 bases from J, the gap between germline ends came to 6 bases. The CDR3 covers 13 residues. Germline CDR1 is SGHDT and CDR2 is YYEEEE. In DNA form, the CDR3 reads TGTGCCAGCAGCTTAGCGTACTCCTACGAGCAGTACTTC. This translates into CASSLAYSYEQYF. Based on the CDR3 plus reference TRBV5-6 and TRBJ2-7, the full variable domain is DAGVTQSPTHLIKTRGQQVTLRCSPKSGHDTVSWYQQALGQGPQFIFQYYEEEERQRGNFPDRFSGHQFPNYSSELNVNALLLGDSALYLCASSLAYSYEQYFGPGTRLTVT.

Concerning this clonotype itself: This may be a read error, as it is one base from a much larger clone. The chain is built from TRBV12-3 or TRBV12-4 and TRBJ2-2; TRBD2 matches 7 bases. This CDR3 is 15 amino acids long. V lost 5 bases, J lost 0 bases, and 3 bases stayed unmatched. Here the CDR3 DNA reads TGTGCCAGCAGTCCTAGCGGATCGAACACCGGGGAGCTGTTTTTT. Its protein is CASSPSGSNTGELFF.

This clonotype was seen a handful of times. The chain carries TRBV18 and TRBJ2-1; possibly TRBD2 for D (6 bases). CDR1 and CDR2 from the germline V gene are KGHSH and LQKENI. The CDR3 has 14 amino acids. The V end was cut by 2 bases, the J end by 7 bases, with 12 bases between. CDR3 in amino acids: CASSPNQAGNEQFF. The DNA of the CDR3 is TGTGCCAGCTCACCAAATCAAGCGGGTAATGAGCAGTTCTTC.

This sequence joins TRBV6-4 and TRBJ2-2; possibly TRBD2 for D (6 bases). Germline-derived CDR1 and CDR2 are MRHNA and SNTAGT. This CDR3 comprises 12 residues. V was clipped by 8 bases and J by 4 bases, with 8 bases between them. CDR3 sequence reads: CASRRATGELFF. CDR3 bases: TGTGCCAGCCGGAGGGCCACCGGGGAGCTGTTTTTT.

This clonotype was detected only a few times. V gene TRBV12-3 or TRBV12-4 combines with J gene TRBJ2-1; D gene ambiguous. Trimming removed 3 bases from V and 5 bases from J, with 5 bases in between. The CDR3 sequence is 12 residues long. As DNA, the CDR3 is TGTGCCAGCAGTTTGGTCAACAATGAGCAGTTCTTC. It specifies CASSLVNNEQFF.

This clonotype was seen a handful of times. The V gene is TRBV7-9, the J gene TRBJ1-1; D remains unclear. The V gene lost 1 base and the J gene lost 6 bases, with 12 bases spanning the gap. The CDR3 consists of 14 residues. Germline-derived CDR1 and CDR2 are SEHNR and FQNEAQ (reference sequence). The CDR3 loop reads CASSLGYRFSEAFF. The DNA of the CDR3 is TGTGCCAGCAGCTTAGGATACCGCTTTTCTGAAGCTTTCTTT.

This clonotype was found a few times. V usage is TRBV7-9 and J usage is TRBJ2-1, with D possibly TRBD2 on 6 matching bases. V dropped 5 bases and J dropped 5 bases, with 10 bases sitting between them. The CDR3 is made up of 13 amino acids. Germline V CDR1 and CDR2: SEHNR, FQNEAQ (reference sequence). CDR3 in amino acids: CASSTGLDNEQFF. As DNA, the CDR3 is TGTGCCAGCAGCACGGGACTCGACAATGAGCAGTTCTTC.

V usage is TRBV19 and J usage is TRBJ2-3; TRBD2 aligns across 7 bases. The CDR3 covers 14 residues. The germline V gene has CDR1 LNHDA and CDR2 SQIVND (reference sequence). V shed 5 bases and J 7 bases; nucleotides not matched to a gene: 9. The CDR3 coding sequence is TGTGCCAGTAGTTCTTGGGGGGGACGAAATACGCAGTATTTT. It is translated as CASSSWGGRNTQYF.

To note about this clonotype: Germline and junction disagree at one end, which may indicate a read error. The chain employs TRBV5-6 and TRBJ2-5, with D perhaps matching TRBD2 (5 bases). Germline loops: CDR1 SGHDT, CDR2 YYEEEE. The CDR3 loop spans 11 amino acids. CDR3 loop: CASSLRENQYF. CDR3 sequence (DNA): TGTGCCAGCAGCTTGAGGGAGAACCAGTACTTC. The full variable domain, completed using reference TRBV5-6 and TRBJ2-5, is DAGVTQSPTHLIKTRGQQVTLRCSPKSGHDTVSWYQQALGQGPQFIFQYYEEEERQRGNFPDRFSGHQFPNYSSELNVNALLLGDSALYLCASSLRENQYFGPGTRLLVL.

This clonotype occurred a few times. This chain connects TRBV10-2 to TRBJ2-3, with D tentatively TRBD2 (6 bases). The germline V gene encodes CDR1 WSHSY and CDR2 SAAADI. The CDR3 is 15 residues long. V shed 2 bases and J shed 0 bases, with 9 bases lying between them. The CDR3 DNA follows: TGCGCCAGCAGTGAGGGGCTAGCGAGCACAGATACGCAGTATTTT. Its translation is CASSEGLASTDTQYF.

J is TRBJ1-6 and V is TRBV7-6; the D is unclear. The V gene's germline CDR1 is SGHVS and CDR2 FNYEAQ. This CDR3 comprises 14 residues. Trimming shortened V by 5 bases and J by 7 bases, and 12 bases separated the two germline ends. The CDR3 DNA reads TGTGCCAGCAGCCAAAGGGCGTCCAATTCACCCCTCCACTTT. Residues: CASSQRASNSPLHF.

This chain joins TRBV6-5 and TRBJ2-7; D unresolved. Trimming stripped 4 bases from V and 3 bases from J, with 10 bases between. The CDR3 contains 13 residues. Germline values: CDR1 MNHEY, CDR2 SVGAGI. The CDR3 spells CASSFVVGYEQYF. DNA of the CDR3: TGTGCCAGCAGTTTTGTTGTGGGCTACGAGCAGTACTTC.

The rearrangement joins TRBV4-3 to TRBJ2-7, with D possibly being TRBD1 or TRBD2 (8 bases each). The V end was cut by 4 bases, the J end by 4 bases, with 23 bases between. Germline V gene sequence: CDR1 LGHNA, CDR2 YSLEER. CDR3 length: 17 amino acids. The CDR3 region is CASSPTGGGQVMYEQYF. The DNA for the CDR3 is TGCGCCAGCAGCCCCACCGGGGGGGGACAGGTCATGTACGAGCAGTACTTC.